This T cell receptor (beta chain) was documented in a study of vaccination and CD4 T cells after COVID-19. Germline V CDR1 and CDR2: SNHLY, FYNNEI. Trimming took 5 bases from V and 4 from J; bases not matched to a gene: 5. The CDR3 extends over 15 amino acids. Oncomine TCR Beta short-read sequencing was applied to DNA from cultured CD4+ T cells. TCRdb independently ran MiXCR on the PCR reads; one entry per CDR3 protein. Among over 15,000 distinct CDR3 sequences listed, 50% to 65% were seen once. Points on this clonotype: Antigen: not known.

Treatment noted: approximately nine-day PBMC culture with coronavirus spike peptide pools or control peptides (ViraFEST assay). The sequence derives from a human donor who had recovered from COVID-19. V gene TRBV2 combines with J gene TRBJ2-3; 11 nucleotides align to TRBD2. The sequencing here drew on CD4+ T cells from blood, cultured in vitro, taken before SARS-CoV-2 vaccination. The chain's CDR3 is CASSTLAGGSDTQYF. The CDR3 DNA reads TGTGCCAGCAGTACTCTAGCGGGAGGTTCAGATACGCAGTATTTT.